Listed below are T cell receptor beta chains from one sample, sequenced in a study of blood T cell repertoires in COVID-19. The table came from immunoSEQ multiplex PCR; TCRdb's copy has only in-frame clones and leaves some out. In the table there are 250,000 or so clones, around nine tenths of which are singletons. Sequenced material: PBMCs or T cells enriched from blood (not recorded which). The source is a woman aged 40 to 50 who had been exposed to COVID-19. Both conserved end residues are part of each CDR3. D genes are given only for firm matches. Expanded clones are given a class, and other clones once, few, many or no size at all.

clone size,J gene,V gene,D gene,CDR3 protein,CDR3 DNA
NA,TRBJ1-6,TRBV2,TRBD1,CASSRDSYNSPLHF,TGTGCCAGCAGCAGGGACAGTTATAATTCACCCCTCCACTTT
NA,TRBJ1-6,TRBV6-5,NA,CASRSSGGDSPLHF,TGTGCCAGCAGAAGTAGCGGTGGGGATTCACCCCTCCACTTT
NA,TRBJ1-2,TRBV7-2,TRBD1,CASSLVGRGVAGYTF,TGTGCCAGCAGCTTAGTGGGCAGGGGGGTTGCTGGCTACACCTTC
NA,TRBJ1-5,TRBV28,NA,CASSPGRDFRYSNQPQHF,TGTGCCAGCAGCCCCGGACGGGACTTTCGCTATAGCAATCAGCCCCAGCATTTT
NA,TRBJ2-1,TRBV29-1,TRBD2,CSVEPGLASAQFF,TGCAGCGTCGAGCCGGGACTAGCGTCTGCGCAGTTCTTC
NA,TRBJ2-7,TRBV9,NA,CASSAGYVYEQYF,TGTGCCAGCAGCGCAGGGTACGTCTACGAGCAGTACTTC
NA,TRBJ2-2,TRBV9,NA,CASSVVVGAYTGELFF,TGTGCCAGCAGCGTAGTGGTGGGGGCGTACACCGGGGAGCTGTTTTTT
NA,TRBJ1-2,TRBV18,TRBD1,CASSPQDRDSSGYTF,TGTGCCAGCTCACCACAGGACAGGGATTCTTCTGGCTACACCTTC
once,TRBJ1-1,TRBV19,TRBD1,CASSMPPTGETEAFF,TGTGCCAGTAGTATGCCCCCGACAGGGGAAACTGAAGCTTTCTTT
few,TRBJ1-1,TRBV2,NA,CASTGPLNVAFF,TGTGCCAGCACCGGTCCGCTAAATGTAGCTTTCTTT